The 16 T cell receptor beta chains below were found in one sample sequenced in a study of regulatory T cells in long-lasting Graves disease. With iRepertoire HTBI primers and Arm-PCR of CDR3 regions, TCR beta libraries were built. Each CDR3 protein gets one entry after TCRdb re-called the multiplex PCR reads with MiXCR. The table includes approximately 400,000 distinct CDR3 sequences, 15% detected once. The time point denotes: newly diagnosed GD, antithyroid drugs for less than 3 months. Following extraction of RNA from PBMCs, that RNA was used to make the TCR library. The data also belong to a second study, concerning T cells in Graves' hyperthyroidism and ophthalmopathy.

Material: peripheral blood mononuclear cells (PBMCs), obtained at new diagnosis, from a patient treated with antithyroid drugs. The receptors shown here come from a woman aged 30 to 39 with Graves disease.

The gene calls are TRBV10-2 and TRBJ2-7, with unresolved D. This CDR3 is built from 13 residues. Per germline, CDR1 WSHSY and CDR2 SAAADI. V was cut by 7 bases and J by 3 bases, with 13 bases left in between. The CDR3 sequence: CASTAVRRYEQYF. In DNA, the CDR3 is TGCGCCAGCACCGCGGTACGCCGCTACGAGCAGTACTTC.

This clonotype was recorded at least ten times. This chain connects TRBV2 to TRBJ1-6, with a weak D call TRBD1 (6 bases). The germline V gene has CDR1 SNHLY and CDR2 FYNNEI. V shed 3 bases and J shed 7 bases, with 13 bases lying between them. This CDR3 spans 15 amino acids. The CDR3, as DNA: TGTGCCAGCAGTGACCGGGACAACCTCAATTCACCCCTCCACTTT. Translated: CASSDRDNLNSPLHF.

This clonotype has at least ten counts. This chain uses TRBV7-9 with TRBJ2-3; 7 positions agree with TRBD2. The CDR3 is made up of 15 amino acids. Germline assignment: CDR1 SEHNR and CDR2 FQNEAQ (reference sequence). The ends lost 5 bases at V and 2 bases at J; junction bases unmatched: 7. Here the CDR3 DNA reads TGTGCCAGCAGCAAGGGGACTACCAACACAGATACGCAGTATTTT. This translates into CASSKGTTNTDTQYF.

This clonotype was picked up many times. This chain connects TRBV12-3 or TRBV12-4 to TRBJ2-1, with 8 nucleotides matching TRBD2. Trimming removed 5 bases from V and 8 bases from J; junction bases left unmatched: 11. There are 15 residues in the CDR3. Here the CDR3 DNA reads TGTGCCAGCAGTCCACCGGGACTAGTGAGTCATGAGCAGTTCTTC. Residues: CASSPPGLVSHEQFF.

This clonotype was seen a handful of times. The V call is TRBV9, the J call TRBJ2-5, with 9 bases aligning to TRBD1. V lost 0 bases, J lost 5 bases, and 2 bases stayed unmatched. The CDR3 is 14 amino acids. Germline V lookup: CDR1 SGDLS, CDR2 YYNGEE. The chain's CDR3 is CASSVGTGVETQYF. The CDR3 region has the DNA TGTGCCAGCAGCGTAGGGACAGGGGTCGAGACCCAGTACTTC.

The chain is built from TRBV20-1 and TRBJ2-7, with 9 bases matching TRBD2. Germline CDR1 is DFQATT and CDR2 is SNEGSKA (reference sequence). The CDR3 consists of 15 residues. V gave up 6 bases and J gave up 5 bases; unmatched junction bases: 14. The CDR3 region is CSARMASGTTHEQYF. The DNA for the CDR3 is TGCAGTGCCCGGATGGCTAGCGGGACGACCCACGAGCAGTACTTC.

The chain couples TRBV5-1 to TRBJ2-1, with 8 bases that match TRBD2. The J segment lost 10 bases and the V segment lost 1 base, leaving 13 bases of the junction unmatched. Germline values: CDR1 SGHRS, CDR2 YFSETQ. The CDR3 runs to 16 residues. The CDR3 DNA reads as TGCGCCAGCAGCTTGTCGAGGGAGCCCGGGGGGGGGGAGCAGTTCTTC. Its protein product is CASSLSREPGGGEQFF.

This clonotype has only a few counts. A read error may produce the germline difference seen at one junction end. This chain uses TRBV30 with TRBJ2-7; 10 bases line up with TRBD2. The V gene's germline CDR1 is GTSNPN and CDR2 SVGIG (reference sequence). The CDR3 is made up of 14 amino acids. The CDR3 DNA reads as TGTGCCCGGAGGTCAGCGGGAGGGCCGGGGGAGCAGTACTTC. Its protein product is CARRSAGGPGEQYF.

The genes are TRBV6-1 and TRBJ2-3; 12 bases agree with TRBD2. Trimming cost V 5 bases and J 0 bases; bases outside gene matches: 6. CDR1 is MNHNS, CDR2 SASEGT, per germline. The CDR3 runs to 17 residues. This CDR3 is CASSRLAGDSSTDTQYF. DNA for the CDR3: TGTGCCAGCAGTAGACTAGCGGGGGATTCTAGCACAGATACGCAGTATTTT.

This clonotype appeared once. Possible read error: a much larger clone is one base away. The chain links TRBV28 to TRBJ2-1; 13 bases fit TRBD2. Per germline, CDR1 MDHEN and CDR2 SYDVKM. The V and J ends lost 6 bases and 6 bases, in that order; junction bases with no gene match: 2. CDR3 size: 14 residues. CDR3 loop: CASRTSGRSNEQFF. The CDR3 DNA follows: TGTGCCAGCAGGACTAGCGGGAGGAGCAATGAGCAGTTCTTC.

This clonotype occurred many times. The chain joins TRBV7-9 to TRBJ2-7; 9 bases line up with TRBD1. CDR3 length: 15 amino acids. J gave up 3 bases and V 5 bases, and 8 bases lay outside the gene matches. The germline V gene encodes CDR1 SEHNR and CDR2 FQNEAQ (reference sequence). This CDR3 reads CASSTEPTGGYEQYF. The CDR3 DNA follows: TGTGCCAGCAGCACTGAACCGACAGGGGGCTACGAGCAGTACTTC.

The chain has TRBV9 and TRBJ2-3; 13 positions agree with TRBD2. With 4 bases clipped from V and 4 bases from J, the junction kept 6 bases outside the gene matches. CDR1 and CDR2 from the germline V gene are SGDLS and YYNGEE. The CDR3 runs to 16 residues. In nucleotides, the CDR3 is TGTGCCAGCAGCCATCGACTAGCGGGGGGATCAGATACGCAGTATTTT. Translating it yields CASSHRLAGGSDTQYF.

The chain has TRBV28 and TRBJ1-5; no definite D call. V lost 2 bases, J lost 1 base, and 9 bases lay in between. In germline, CDR1 is MDHEN, CDR2 SYDVKM. The CDR3 runs 15 residues. The CDR3 coding sequence is TGTGCCAGCAGTTTAATCCCACAAAGCAATCAGCCCCAGCATTTT. This gives the protein CASSLIPQSNQPQHF.

This clonotype was observed a single time. The chain recombines TRBV5-4 with TRBJ2-4, with D perhaps matching TRBD1 or TRBD2 (5 bases each). The CDR3 is 17 amino acids. Germline V gene data show CDR1 as SGHNT and CDR2 as YYREEE (reference sequence). Between the trimmed V and J ends, which lost 1 base and 5 bases, there was a span of 19 bases. CDR3 sequence reads: CASSLWGTGTQENIQYF. CDR3 bases: TGTGCCAGCAGCTTGTGGGGTACCGGGACCCAAGAAAACATTCAGTACTTC.

Comments on this clonotype: Sequence at one end of the junction differs from germline and may be a read error. This CDR3 reads CASTQSPASETYNEQFF. Written as DNA, the CDR3 is TGCGCCAGCACCCAAAGCCCAGCTAGCGAGACCTACAATGAGCAGTTCTTC. The chain carries TRBV4-1 and TRBJ2-1; tentatively, D is TRBD2 (6 bases). The germline CDR1 and CDR2 sequences are MGHRA and YSYEKL. CDR3 length: 17 residues.

Many counts were recorded for this clonotype. The rearrangement joins TRBV6-1 to TRBJ2-7; TRBD2 matches 7 bases. Germline V gene sequence: CDR1 MNHNS, CDR2 SASEGT. The CDR3 sequence is 15 residues long. Trimming removed 5 bases from V and 2 bases from J; junction bases left unmatched: 9. The CDR3 sequence: CASSRRAGEPYEQYF. CDR3 DNA sequence: TGTGCCAGCAGTCGTCGGGCGGGGGAACCCTACGAGCAGTACTTC.